The source of this T cell receptor beta chain is a study of OX40 agonist ivuxolimab in advanced cancers. A single count supports this clone. The protocol was immunoSEQ multiplex PCR, while the TCRdb copy is restricted to in-frame clones and leaves out a portion. The table has fewer than 50,000 clones, roughly 90% seen once. The CDR3 covers 14 residues. Per germline, CDR1 SGHRS and CDR2 YFSETQ. The ends were cut back, 2 bases at V and 3 bases at J, with 11 bases in the middle. The chain combines TRBV5-1 with TRBJ1-1; D gene unclear. The TCR was taken from an adult with an advanced solid tumor such as melanoma, head and neck, liver or kidney cancer. The specimen was CD4+ or CD8+ T cells sorted from blood, collected in a trial of the OX40 agonist ivuxolimab. For the CDR3, the DNA is TGCGCCAGCAGCTTACAACTGGAGGACACTGAAGCTTTCTTT. Translated, it gives CASSLQLEDTEAFF.